This TCR beta chain derives from a study of PD-1 blockade in classical Hodgkin lymphoma. The method was immunoSEQ multiplex PCR; TCRdb's version includes in-frame clones alone and lacks a portion of them. The sample comprises 47,000 or so clones, 73% of which are singletons, and approximately 10% rests with the top ten. With respect to this clone: What it binds is unknown.

Each of the patients experienced relapse following autologous stem cell transplantation, and their brentuximab vedotin exposure differed. Study-wide results and limits: Researchers reported that CD4+ TCR diversity, though not CD8+, rose significantly by C4D1. Complete responders showed a baseline diversity that resembled the diversity of newly diagnosed patients.

The germline gives CDR1 GTSNPN, CDR2 SVGIG (reference sequence). V gave up 2 bases and J gave up 2 bases; unmatched junction bases: 6. There are 14 residues in the CDR3. This TCR came from a human donor with classical Hodgkin lymphoma. V gene TRBV30 combines with J gene TRBJ2-7; 7 nucleotides align to TRBD1. The sample was peripheral blood mononuclear cells (PBMCs), taken at baseline. The CDR3 DNA reads TGTGCCTGGAGTACCGCGACAGGGACCTACGAGCAGTACTTC. This translates into CAWSTATGTYEQYF.